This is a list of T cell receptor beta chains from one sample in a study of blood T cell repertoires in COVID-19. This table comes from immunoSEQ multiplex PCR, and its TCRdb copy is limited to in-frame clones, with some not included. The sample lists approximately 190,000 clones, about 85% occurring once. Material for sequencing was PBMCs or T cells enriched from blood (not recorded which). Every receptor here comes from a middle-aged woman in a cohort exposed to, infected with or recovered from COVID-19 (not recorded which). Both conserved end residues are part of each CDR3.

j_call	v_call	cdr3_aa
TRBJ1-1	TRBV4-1	CASSQQNTEAFF
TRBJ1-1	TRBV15	CATSRSSNTEAFF
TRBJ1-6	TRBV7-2	CASSLEGPGSYNSPLHF
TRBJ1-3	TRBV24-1	CATSESSGNTIYF
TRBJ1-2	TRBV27	CASSFSGTGRGYTF
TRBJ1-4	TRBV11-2	CASSLAGTEEKLFF
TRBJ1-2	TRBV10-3	CAISATGSGYTF
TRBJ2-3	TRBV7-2	CASSIADSSTDTQYF
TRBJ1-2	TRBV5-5	CASSLEGQGNYGYTF
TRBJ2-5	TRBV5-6	CASSKPGLAGGGETQYF
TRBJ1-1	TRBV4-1	CASSPRQEVMNTEAFF
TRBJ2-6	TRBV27	CASPNRGPGANVLTF
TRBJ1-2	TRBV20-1	CSARTGYGYTF
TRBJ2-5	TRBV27	CASSLRGEVEAGDGETQYF
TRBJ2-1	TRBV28	CASSPGTGEYNEQFF
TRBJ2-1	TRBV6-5	CASSSDRGDEQFF
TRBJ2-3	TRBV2	CASSYRQGAKEDTQYF
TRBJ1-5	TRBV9	CASSGGGSNQPQHF
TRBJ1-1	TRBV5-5	CASSDSKILTGPNTEAFF
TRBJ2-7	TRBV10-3	CAITGIQGAAPNEQYF
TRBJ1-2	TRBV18	CASSPTGTGGYYGYTF
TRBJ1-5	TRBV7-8	CASSSTGARANQPQHF
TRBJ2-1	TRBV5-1	CASSLRTGIYNEQFF
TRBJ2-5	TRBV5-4	CASSNRETETQYF
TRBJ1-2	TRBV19	CASSIGGNAYGYTF
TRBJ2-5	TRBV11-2	CASSLDIQAQETQYF
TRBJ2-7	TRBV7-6	CASSLGSGTEVSYEQYF
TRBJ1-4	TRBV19	CAAGGGGRVEKLFF
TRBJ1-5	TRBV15	CATSSRDNRESYNQPQHF